The T cell receptor (beta chain) under discussion was sequenced for a study of blood T cell repertoires in COVID-19. As for the study in general: Sites in the United States, Italy and Spain provided acute and convalescent COVID-19 samples.

How the authors handled the data: Researchers report that nucleated cell counts were estimated from reference gene primer amplification. TCRdb keeps only in-frame clones here, not all; method: immunoSEQ multiplex PCR. V, J and clone size are those of that table, while D and trimming were read from the DNA. The sample includes 90,000 to 140,000 clones, around 76% seen only once; the top ten take approximately 19%. The clonotype originates from a woman aged 65 to 85 with acute or convalescent COVID-19. The sequenced sample consisted of peripheral blood.

CDR3 region: CATSSRAGGAADTQYF. The CDR3 nucleotides read TGTGCCACCAGCAGCCGAGCGGGGGGGGCGGCAGATACGCAGTATTTT. This chain joins TRBV15 and TRBJ2-3; the match to TRBD2 covers 10 bases. The germline CDR1 and CDR2 sequences are LNHNV and YYDKDF (reference sequence). The CDR3 contains 16 residues. J lost 4 bases, V lost 3 bases, and 7 bases had no gene match.